The 16 T cell receptor beta chains below come from one sample, sequenced in a study of blood T cell repertoires in COVID-19. Produced via immunoSEQ multiplex PCR; TCRdb's table is partial and in-frame only. The table shows 70,000 or so clones, with 85% to 90% occurring only once. Sample: peripheral blood. These receptors all stem from a man aged 60 to 75 with acute or convalescent COVID-19.

The rearrangement joins TRBV11-2 to TRBJ2-7, with 8 bases matching TRBD2. This CDR3 contains 13 residues. V was pared by 6 bases and J by 3 bases, with 4 bases of the junction left unmatched. Germline V gene data show CDR1 as SGHAT and CDR2 as FQNNGV. The CDR3 region has the DNA TGTGCCAGCAGTACTAGCGGTCTCTACGAGCAGTACTTC. Amino acid sequence: CASSTSGLYEQYF.

This chain uses TRBV5-6 with TRBJ2-7, with D perhaps TRBD1 (6 bases). CDR1 SGHDT and CDR2 YYEEEE come from the germline V gene. The length of the CDR3 is 14 residues. Deletions cut 4 bases from V and 0 bases from J, with 11 bases between. The CDR3 loop reads CASSPGHSSYEQYF. The CDR3 DNA sequence: TGTGCCAGCAGCCCGGGACACAGCTCCTACGAGCAGTACTTC.

This clone came up a few times. V gene TRBV3-1 (or the pseudogene TRBV3-2) combines with J gene TRBJ2-5; 9 bases fit TRBD2. This CDR3 is built from 15 residues. The V and J ends lost 4 bases and 1 base, in that order; junction bases with no gene match: 4. Germline CDR1 reads LGHDT; CDR2 reads YNNKEL (reference sequence). The CDR3 spells CASSPPRGGQETQYF. The CDR3 bases are TGTGCCAGCAGCCCCCCGCGGGGGGGCCAAGAGACCCAGTACTTC.

This clone occurred a few times. The chain has TRBV5-1 and TRBJ2-6; 10 bases line up with TRBD2. CDR3 size: 18 residues. Trimming removed 4 bases from V and 5 bases from J; junction bases left unmatched: 12. Germline CDR1 reads SGHRS; CDR2 reads YFSETQ. The CDR3 bases are TGCGCCAGCAGCCCGCCGGGACTAGCGCCCATTAGGGCCAACGTCCTGACTTTC. Translated, it gives CASSPPGLAPIRANVLTF. Looking up the rest from reference TRBV5-1 and TRBJ2-6 gives the full variable domain: KAGVTQTPRYLIKTRGQQVTLSCSPISGHRSVSWYQQTPGQGLQFLFEYFSETQRNKGNFPGRFSGRQFSNSRSEMNVSTLELGDSALYLCASSPPGLAPIRANVLTFGAGSRLTVL.

This clone was counted a single time. The chain joins TRBV5-1 to TRBJ2-7; 10 bases map to TRBD2. The CDR3 covers 13 residues. V dropped 3 bases and J dropped 6; count of bases not matched to a gene: 3. In germline, CDR1 is SGHRS, CDR2 YFSETQ. CDR3 residues: CASSSRTSGEQYF. For the CDR3, the DNA is TGCGCCAGCAGCTCCCGGACTAGCGGCGAGCAGTACTTC.

The J gene is TRBJ1-1, the V gene TRBV29-1, with D possibly matching TRBD1 (6 bases). The germline gives CDR1 SQVTM, CDR2 ANQGSEA. Trimming left V 6 bases short and J 2 bases short, with 16 bases between. This CDR3 has 14 residues. CDR3: CSVRGRVPNTEAFF. The CDR3, as DNA: TGCAGCGTGCGGGGGCGCGTCCCCAACACTGAAGCTTTCTTT.

The V gene is TRBV5-1, the J gene TRBJ1-2, with D perhaps TRBD1 (5 bases). V gave up 4 bases and J gave up 3 bases, with 19 bases separating them. Germline V gene lookup returns CDR1 SGHRS and CDR2 YFSETQ. The CDR3 runs to 16 residues. The CDR3, as DNA: TGCGCCAGCAGCCCCGGGACTGATATTCTCTACTATGGCTACACCTTC. Translated: CASSPGTDILYYGYTF.

CDR3 sequence: CASSERGGSNQPQHF. The CDR3 DNA sequence: TGTGCCAGCAGTGAAAGGGGGGGGAGCAATCAGCCCCAGCATTTT. J is TRBJ1-5 and V is TRBV6-1; D is perhaps TRBD1 (6 bases). Per germline, CDR1 MNHNS and CDR2 SASEGT. The CDR3 is made up of 15 amino acids. V dropped 2 bases and J dropped 1 base, with 9 bases sitting between them.

The rearrangement joins TRBV5-1 to TRBJ2-3; 10 positions agree with TRBD2. The J segment lost 0 bases and the V segment lost 4 bases, leaving 5 bases of the junction unmatched. Germline V gives CDR1 SGHRS, CDR2 YFSETQ. This CDR3 is 16 amino acids long. CDR3 in amino acids: CASSRSGRPSTDTQYF. The CDR3 DNA is TGCGCCAGCAGCCGTAGCGGGAGGCCTAGCACAGATACGCAGTATTTT.

This chain connects TRBV2 to TRBJ1-2, with D tentatively TRBD1 (5 bases). The CDR3 covers 13 residues. The germline V gene has CDR1 SNHLY and CDR2 FYNNEI. Trimming took off 4 bases at V and 10 bases at J, with 16 bases between the two ends. The CDR3 bases are TGTGCCAGCAGTGGGAGTGTATCAGGGCTCTACACCTTC. Protein: CASSGSVSGLYTF.

The V gene is TRBV5-1, the J gene TRBJ2-3; 8 bases are a match to TRBD1. This CDR3 has 16 residues. Germline assignment: CDR1 SGHRS and CDR2 YFSETQ. J was trimmed by 2 bases and V by 4 bases; bases with no gene match: 9. In DNA, the CDR3 is TGCGCCAGCAGCCAACCGACAGGGGACTTCACAGATACGCAGTATTTT. It encodes CASSQPTGDFTDTQYF.

This clone showed up just a few times. The chain combines TRBV29-1 with TRBJ1-5, with D hard to call. The CDR3 is 9 residues long. Per germline, CDR1 SQVTM and CDR2 ANQGSEA. V was cut by 7 bases and J by 8 bases, with 6 bases left in between. The CDR3 nucleotides are TGCAGCGCCGGGGAGCCCCAGCATTTT. Protein sequence: CSAGEPQHF.

The gene calls are TRBV12-3 or TRBV12-4 and TRBJ1-6; D is possibly TRBD1 (5 bases). Deletions cut 5 bases from V and 15 bases from J, with 17 bases between. The CDR3 length is 13 residues. The CDR3 here is CASSTAPRGVLHF. The CDR3 region has the DNA TGTGCCAGCAGTACCGCGCCCCGGGGGGTCCTCCACTTT.

The chain recombines TRBV2 with TRBJ1-4; maybe TRBD1 (5 bases). CDR1 is SNHLY and CDR2 is FYNNEI in the germline V gene. V gave up 7 bases and J gave up 8 bases, with 14 bases separating them. The CDR3 sequence is 13 residues long. The CDR3 protein is CASTRGLPEKLFF. The CDR3 nucleotides are TGTGCCAGCACACGGGGACTTCCCGAAAAACTGTTTTTT.

In regard to this clone: Other nucleotide sequences in the sample specify the same CDR3. The chain uses TRBV6-1 and TRBJ1-5; D is unclear. This CDR3 is 13 amino acids long. Germline CDR1 reads MNHNS; CDR2 reads SASEGT. V gave up 0 bases and J gave up 7 bases, with 7 bases separating them. CDR3 DNA: TGTGCCAGCAGTGAAGCGGGAGGGCAGCCCCAGCATTTT. The encoded protein is CASSEAGGQPQHF.

The chain links TRBV5-1 to TRBJ1-1; 7 bases agree with TRBD1. The V and J ends lost 4 bases and 4 bases, in that order; junction bases with no gene match: 10. CDR3 length: 15 amino acids. Germline CDR1 SGHRS, CDR2 YFSETQ. This chain's CDR3 is CASSPFYRGGTEAFF. In nucleotides, the CDR3 is TGCGCCAGCAGCCCCTTTTACAGGGGTGGCACTGAAGCTTTCTTT.